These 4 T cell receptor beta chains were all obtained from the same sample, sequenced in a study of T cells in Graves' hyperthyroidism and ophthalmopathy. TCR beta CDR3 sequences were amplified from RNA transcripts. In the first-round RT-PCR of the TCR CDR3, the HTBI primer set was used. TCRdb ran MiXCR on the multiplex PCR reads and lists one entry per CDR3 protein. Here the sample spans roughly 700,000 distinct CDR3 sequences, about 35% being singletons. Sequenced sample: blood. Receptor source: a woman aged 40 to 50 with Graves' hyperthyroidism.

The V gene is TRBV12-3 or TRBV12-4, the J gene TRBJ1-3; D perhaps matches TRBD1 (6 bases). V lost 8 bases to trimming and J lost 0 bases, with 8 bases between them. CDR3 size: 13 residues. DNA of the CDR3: TGTGCCAGCGGGGACAACTCTGGAAACACCATATATTTT. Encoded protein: CASGDNSGNTIYF.

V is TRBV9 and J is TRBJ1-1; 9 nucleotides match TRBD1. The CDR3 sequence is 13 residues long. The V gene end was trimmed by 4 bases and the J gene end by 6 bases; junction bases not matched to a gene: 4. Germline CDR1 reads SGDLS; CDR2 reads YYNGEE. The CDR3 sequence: CASSSDRGSEAFF. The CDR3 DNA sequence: TGTGCCAGCAGCTCGGACAGGGGCTCTGAAGCTTTCTTT.

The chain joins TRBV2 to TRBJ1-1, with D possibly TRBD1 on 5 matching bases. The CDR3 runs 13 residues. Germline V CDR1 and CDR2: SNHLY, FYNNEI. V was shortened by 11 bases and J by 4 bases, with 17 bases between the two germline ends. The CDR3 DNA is TGTGCCGGGAGAGTTGAGGGACTCACTGAAGCTTTCTTT. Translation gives CAGRVEGLTEAFF.

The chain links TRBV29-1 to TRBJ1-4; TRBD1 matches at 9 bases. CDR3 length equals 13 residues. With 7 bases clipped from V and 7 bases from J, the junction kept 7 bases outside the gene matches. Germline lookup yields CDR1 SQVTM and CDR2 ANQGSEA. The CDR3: CSARPDRGEKLFF. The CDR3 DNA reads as TGCAGCGCTCGACCGGACAGGGGTGAAAAACTGTTTTTT.